Below are 15 T cell receptor beta chains sequenced from a single sample in a study of a mutant IDH1 vaccine in newly diagnosed glioma. Their antigen targets remain unknown. Time point denoted: week 35, safety follow-up. Every single dose of the vaccine, 300 ug of mutant IDH1 20-mer peptide, came with topical imiquimod. Sequenced by immunoSEQ multiplex PCR; TCRdb stores in-frame clones only, minus some. The profile shows about 50,000 clones, 80% to 85% of them singletons. Sequencing was performed on PBMCs, taken from a glioma patient whose treatment included an IDH1 peptide vaccine. The source of these receptors is a woman between 18 and 29 years old with glioma.

This clone was observed a few times. The chain has TRBV6-5 and TRBJ1-1; weak D call: TRBD1 (6 bases). The V gene lost 5 bases and the J gene lost 6 bases, with 13 bases spanning the gap. CDR3 length: 13 residues. Germline V gene lookup returns CDR1 MNHEY and CDR2 SVGAGI. This CDR3 reads CASSPLTGSEAFF. CDR3 nucleotides: TGTGCCAGCAGTCCACTGACAGGCTCTGAAGCTTTCTTT.

This chain joins TRBV9 and TRBJ2-2; D is unresolved. The V and J ends lost 1 base and 8 bases respectively, with 9 bases between them. CDR1 SGDLS and CDR2 YYNGEE come from the germline V gene. CDR3 length: 13 amino acids. The CDR3 region has the DNA TGTGCCAGCAGCGTACTAGTGGAAGGGGAGCTGTTTTTT. Amino acids: CASSVLVEGELFF.

CDR3 residues: CASSEEAVYEQYF. The DNA for the CDR3 is TGTGCCAGCAGTGAGGAGGCGGTCTACGAGCAGTACTTC. The chain carries TRBV2 and TRBJ2-7, with D tentatively TRBD2 (5 bases). The germline V gene encodes CDR1 SNHLY and CDR2 FYNNEI. The CDR3 extends over 13 amino acids. V gave up 3 bases and J gave up 3 bases, with 9 bases separating them.

The chain is built from TRBV5-5 and TRBJ1-2; 8 bases fit TRBD1. The CDR3 sequence is 14 residues long. The ends lost 4 bases at V and 6 bases at J; junction bases unmatched: 8. Germline V gives CDR1 SGHKS, CDR2 YYEKEE (reference sequence). The CDR3 spells CASSRTGNTHGYTF. For the CDR3, the DNA is TGTGCCAGCAGCCGGACAGGGAACACACATGGCTACACCTTC. Combining the CDR3 with reference TRBV5-5 and TRBJ1-2 gives the whole variable domain DAGVTQSPTHLIKTRGQQVTLRCSPISGHKSVSWYQQVLGQGPQFIFQYYEKEERGRGNFPDRFSARQFPNYSSELNVNALLLGDSALYLCASSRTGNTHGYTFGSGTRLTVV.

V usage is TRBV5-4 and J usage is TRBJ2-5; TRBD2 matches 10 bases. Germline trimming cut 4 bases from V and 4 bases from J; bases unmatched to any gene: 4. This CDR3 has 14 amino acids. Germline CDR1 reads SGHNT; CDR2 reads YYREEE (reference sequence). The CDR3 bases are TGTGCCAGCAGCCTTTCTAGCGGGAGAGAGACCCAGTACTTC. Translation: CASSLSSGRETQYF.

V and J are TRBV7-3 and TRBJ1-2; D remains ambiguous. Trimming removed 1 base from V and 4 bases from J, with 13 bases in between. Germline CDR1 is SGHTA and CDR2 is FQGTGA. This CDR3 spans 15 amino acids. The CDR3 DNA follows: TGTGCCAGCAGCTTAATCTCTGGGGAGGCCTATGGCTACACCTTC. Its protein product is CASSLISGEAYGYTF.

J is TRBJ1-2 and V is TRBV5-5; a weak D match, TRBD1 (5 bases). V was pared by 4 bases and J by 3 bases, with 16 bases between. Germline lookup yields CDR1 SGHKS and CDR2 YYEKEE (reference sequence). CDR3 length: 15 residues. This CDR3 reads CASSRDPGRDYGYTF. As DNA, the CDR3 is TGTGCCAGCAGCCGGGACCCCGGCCGGGACTATGGCTACACCTTC.

CDR3 loop: CASSLARTGWEAFF. CDR3 in DNA: TGCGCCAGCAGCTTGGCCAGGACAGGGTGGGAAGCTTTCTTT. This chain links TRBV5-1 with TRBJ1-1; 8 bases are a match to TRBD1. V gave up 0 bases and J gave up 8 bases; unmatched junction bases: 6. The CDR3 runs to 14 residues. Germline V gives CDR1 SGHRS, CDR2 YFSETQ.

The V call is TRBV6-1, the J call TRBJ2-2; 9 nucleotides align to TRBD2. V shed 10 bases, J shed 5 bases, and the junction held 11 bases outside the gene matches. CDR3 length equals 15 residues. Looked up from germline, CDR1 is MNHNS and CDR2 is SASEGT. The CDR3 coding sequence is TGTGCCACCTGGAGAGCGGGAGGTGGGACCGGGGAGCTGTTTTTT. It yields the protein CATWRAGGGTGELFF.

The gene calls are TRBV5-1 and TRBJ1-6; D gene ambiguous. CDR3 length: 15 amino acids. CDR1 SGHRS and CDR2 YFSETQ come from the germline V gene. V was pared by 1 base and J by 13 bases, with 18 bases between. The CDR3 is CASSLWRQSASPLHF. DNA of the CDR3: TGCGCCAGCAGCTTGTGGAGGCAGTCCGCTTCCCCCCTCCACTTT.

This rearrangement joins TRBV27 to TRBJ2-5; D unresolved. The CDR3 covers 14 residues. From germline, CDR1 is MNHEY and CDR2 SMNVEV (reference sequence). The ends were cut back, 6 bases at V and 1 base at J, with 12 bases in the middle. Here the CDR3 reads CASRPRPGQETQYF. In nucleotides, the CDR3 is TGTGCCAGCAGGCCCCGGCCCGGCCAAGAGACCCAGTACTTC.

The chain joins TRBV27 to TRBJ2-7; D is unresolved. V was pared by 6 bases and J by 4 bases, with 10 bases between. Germline assignment: CDR1 MNHEY and CDR2 SMNVEV (reference sequence). The CDR3 totals 12 residues. The CDR3 here is CASRGSPYEQYF. The CDR3 coding sequence is TGTGCCAGCAGAGGATCCCCTTACGAGCAGTACTTC.

The rearrangement uses TRBV19 and TRBJ2-3; 11 bases map to TRBD2. CDR1 and CDR2 from the germline V gene are LNHDA and SQIVND (reference sequence). The CDR3 has 16 amino acids. V was pared by 5 bases and J by 1 base, with 5 bases of the junction left unmatched. The CDR3 loop is CASSSLLAGGTDTQYF. The CDR3 DNA reads TGTGCCAGTAGTTCCCTACTAGCGGGAGGCACAGATACGCAGTATTTT.

This clone was seen more than once but under ten times. The chain has TRBV6-4 and TRBJ1-1; D gene uncertain. The CDR3 is made up of 13 amino acids. CDR1 and CDR2 from the germline V gene are MRHNA and SNTAGT. The V end lost 3 bases, the J end lost 7 bases, and 12 bases lay between the germline ends. In nucleotides, the CDR3 is TGTGCCAGCAGTGAGAAAGGGTTCGGTGAAGCTTTCTTT. Translation gives CASSEKGFGEAFF.

The chain recombines TRBV28 with TRBJ1-1; D perhaps matches TRBD1 (5 bases). The V and J ends lost 6 bases and 1 base respectively, with 15 bases between them. The CDR3 runs 15 residues. Germline lookup yields CDR1 MDHEN and CDR2 SYDVKM. The CDR3 sequence is CASSPLPGQNTEAFF. CDR3 bases: TGTGCCAGCAGCCCCCTACCAGGGCAGAACACTGAAGCTTTCTTT.